The 2 T cell receptor beta chains presented below share a single source sample, sequenced in a study of blood T cell repertoires in COVID-19. The protocol was immunoSEQ multiplex PCR, while the TCRdb copy is restricted to in-frame clones and leaves out a portion. The sample includes about 73,000 clones, less than 95% seen only once; the top ten take about 5.1%. Material for sequencing was peripheral blood. All receptors come from a woman between 18 and 29 years old with acute or convalescent COVID-19.

V gene TRBV28 combines with J gene TRBJ1-1, with 12 bases aligning to TRBD1. The germline gives CDR1 MDHEN, CDR2 SYDVKM. J lost 11 bases, V lost 1 base, and 8 bases had no gene match. This CDR3 region has 15 residues. The CDR3 DNA reads TGTGCCAGCAGTTTATACAAAGGGACAGGGGGCGCCGCTTTCTTT. This gives the protein CASSLYKGTGGAAFF.

This chain joins TRBV6-1 and TRBJ2-7; 8 bases line up with TRBD1. V lost 1 base, J lost 5 bases, and 7 bases stayed unmatched. Germline CDR1 is MNHNS and CDR2 is SASEGT. This CDR3 is built from 15 residues. CDR3 amino acids: CASSEGTGTLDEQYF. CDR3 DNA sequence: TGTGCCAGCAGTGAAGGGACAGGGACTCTCGACGAGCAGTACTTC.